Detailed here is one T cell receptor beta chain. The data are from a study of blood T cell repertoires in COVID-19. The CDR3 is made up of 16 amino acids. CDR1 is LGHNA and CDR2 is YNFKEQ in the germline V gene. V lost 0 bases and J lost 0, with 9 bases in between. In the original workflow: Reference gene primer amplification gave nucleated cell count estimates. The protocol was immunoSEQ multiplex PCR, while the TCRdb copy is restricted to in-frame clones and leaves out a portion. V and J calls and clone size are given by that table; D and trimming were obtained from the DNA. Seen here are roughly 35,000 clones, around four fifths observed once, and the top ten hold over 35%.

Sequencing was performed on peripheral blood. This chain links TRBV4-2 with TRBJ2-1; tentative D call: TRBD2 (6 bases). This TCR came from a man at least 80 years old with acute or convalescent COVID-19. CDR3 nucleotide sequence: TGTGCCAGCAGCCAAGAATTCGGGAGCTCCTACAATGAGCAGTTCTTC. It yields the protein CASSQEFGSSYNEQFF.